This T cell receptor (beta chain) was identified during a study of blood T cells in healthy people across ages. The CDR3 is 11 residues long. Germline V gene sequence: CDR1 SQVTM, CDR2 ANQGSEA. V lost 7 bases to trimming and J lost 9 bases, with 13 bases between them. Study-wide findings and caveats: Changes in expanded clonotypes were possibly confounded, as the CMV status of donors was unknown. Naive CD4+ cells and diversity were both higher in long-lived donors than in aged donors.

The authors ran a second PCR of about 6 to 11 cycles using a sample-barcoded 5' primer and a J-beta primer mix. TCRdb re-analysed the 5' RACE reads in MiXCR, keeping a single row per CDR3 protein. The table shows 1.5 million to 2 million distinct CDR3 sequences, with less than 50% occurring only once. Details on this clonotype: Its antigen is undetermined. Possible read error: a much larger clone is one base away.

The source is a woman in her thirties or forties in good health. The chain has TRBV29-1 and TRBJ2-1; D is unresolved. Input material: blood. DNA of the CDR3: TGCAGCGCAAGGAACGTAGCTGAGCAGTTCTTC. Protein product: CSARNVAEQFF.